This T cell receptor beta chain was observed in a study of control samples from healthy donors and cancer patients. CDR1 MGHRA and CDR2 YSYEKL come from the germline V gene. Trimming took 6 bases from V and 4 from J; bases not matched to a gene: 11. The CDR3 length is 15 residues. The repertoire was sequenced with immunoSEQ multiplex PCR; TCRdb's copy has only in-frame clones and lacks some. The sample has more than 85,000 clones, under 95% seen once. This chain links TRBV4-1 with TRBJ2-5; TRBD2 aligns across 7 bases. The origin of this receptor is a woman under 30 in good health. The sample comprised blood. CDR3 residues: CASSFTRSGVETQYF. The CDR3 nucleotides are TGCGCCAGCAGTTTTACCAGGAGCGGGGTAGAGACCCAGTACTTC.